One sample yielded the 7 T cell receptor beta chains listed below, sequenced in a study of technical replicates of blood from a handful of donors. Sequenced by immunoSEQ multiplex PCR; TCRdb stores in-frame clones only, minus some. The sample comprises roughly 73,000 clones, approximately 93% of which are singletons, and approximately 0.25% rests with the top ten. The sample comprised T cells isolated from PBMCs. These receptors originate from a human donor in good health.

V usage is TRBV4-1 and J usage is TRBJ1-4; no clear D. The CDR3 runs to 13 residues. The V gene lost 2 bases and the J gene lost 8 bases, with 9 bases spanning the gap. Germline CDR1 reads MGHRA; CDR2 reads YSYEKL. The CDR3 reads CASSQLPGEKLFF. Here the CDR3 DNA reads TGCGCCAGCAGCCAACTCCCAGGAGAAAAACTGTTTTTT.

J is TRBJ1-2 and V is TRBV29-1, with TRBD1 matching over 9 bases. This CDR3 has 17 amino acids. Losses at the gene ends were 3 bases for V and 7 bases for J; bases not matched to a gene: 18. Germline V gene lookup returns CDR1 SQVTM and CDR2 ANQGSEA. The CDR3: CSVDIGGGQGPLGGYTF. CDR3 coding DNA: TGCAGCGTTGACATTGGGGGCGGACAGGGGCCCCTCGGTGGCTACACCTTC.

The chain combines TRBV5-4 with TRBJ1-1, with 10 bases identical to TRBD1. CDR3 length: 14 amino acids. Germline V gene sequence: CDR1 SGHNT, CDR2 YYREEE (reference sequence). J lost 1 base, V lost 3 bases, and 0 bases had no gene match. CDR3 in amino acids: CASSWDRGNTEAFF. The CDR3 DNA sequence: TGTGCCAGCAGCTGGGACAGGGGGAACACTGAAGCTTTCTTT.

This chain links TRBV6-1 with TRBJ1-5; D is unresolved. Trimming took 6 bases from V and 4 from J, leaving 7 bases between them. Germline CDR1 and CDR2: MNHNS and SASEGT. This CDR3 has 12 residues. Written as DNA, the CDR3 is TGTGCCAGCAGGTATAGTAATCAGCCCCAGCATTTT. Translating gives CASRYSNQPQHF.

The chain has TRBV5-1 and TRBJ1-2, with a tentative D call TRBD1 (6 bases). In germline, CDR1 is SGHRS, CDR2 YFSETQ. Trimming stripped 3 bases from V and 6 bases from J, with 15 bases between. This CDR3 has 14 residues. Here the CDR3 reads CASSSGSGQNGYTF. For the CDR3, the DNA is TGCGCCAGCAGCTCGGGGTCCGGACAGAATGGCTACACCTTC.

The V call is TRBV4-1, the J call TRBJ2-7; D is perhaps TRBD2 (5 bases). CDR3 length: 17 residues. CDR1 and CDR2 (germline): MGHRA, YSYEKL. Trimming removed 2 bases at V and 0 bases at J, with 17 bases between. CDR3 sequence: CASSQFGGGSSSYEQYF. CDR3 coding DNA: TGCGCCAGCAGCCAATTTGGCGGCGGGTCAAGCTCCTACGAGCAGTACTTC.

This clone has only one observation. The chain couples TRBV27 to TRBJ1-4; D not certain. This CDR3 comprises 15 residues. Germline CDR1 MNHEY, CDR2 SMNVEV (reference sequence). Trimming took off 5 bases at V and 2 bases at J, with 12 bases between the two ends. CDR3 nucleotide sequence: TGTGCCAGCAGTCCTTCCGGCGGTACTAATGAAAAACTGTTTTTT. This encodes CASSPSGGTNEKLFF.